What follows are 26 T cell receptor beta chains derived from one specimen sequenced in a study of STAT5B mutations in CD4+ large granular lymphocyte leukemia (dated by TCRdb to the early 2020s). The library was produced with the immunoSEQ multiplex PCR assay. Here the immuneACCESS table is served through TCRdb, limited to in-frame sequences with V and J called. Missing clones are a known gap in these copies; in checked studies unresolved V genes cover under half, and the rest lacks a known reason. The sample includes some 29,000 clones, with roughly 80% observed a single time. The top ten constitute approximately 6.2% of the sample. The source material was CD4+ T cells from blood buffy coats. These receptors were collected from a human donor in good health.

The CDR3 DNA sequence: TGTGCCAGCACCGCAGCCGGGACAGAGACATTCAATGAGCAGTTCTTC. Residues: CASTAAGTETFNEQFF. The chain carries TRBV27 and TRBJ2-1, with TRBD1 matching over 7 bases. Germline CDR1 is MNHEY and CDR2 is SMNVEV (reference sequence). V trimming: 7 bases; J trimming: 6 bases; junction bases outside the gene matches: 15. CDR3 size: 16 residues.

The chain carries TRBV7-2 and TRBJ2-2; a possible D gene is TRBD2 (6 bases). Germline V lookup: CDR1 SGHTA, CDR2 FQGNSA. This CDR3 is built from 16 residues. The V end lost 0 bases, the J end lost 0 bases, and 8 bases lay between the germline ends. The CDR3 region has the DNA TGTGCCAGCAGCTTAGCGTCGGGGGCGAACACCGGGGAGCTGTTTTTT. Residues: CASSLASGANTGELFF.

This clone showed up just once. CDR3 amino acids: CASSLGYNEQFF. As DNA, the CDR3 is TGTGCCAGCAGTTTAGGCTACAATGAGCAGTTCTTC. The chain uses TRBV28 and TRBJ2-1; no clear D gene. The V gene's germline CDR1 is MDHEN and CDR2 SYDVKM. The CDR3 consists of 12 residues. Trimming stripped 2 bases from V and 3 bases from J, with 2 bases between.

The chain has TRBV4-3 and TRBJ2-3; no firm D call. With 0 bases removed from V and 1 base from J, the gap between germline ends came to 8 bases. The germline gives CDR1 LGHNA, CDR2 YSLEER. CDR3 length: 15 amino acids. The CDR3 loop is CASSQDRRRTDTQYF. CDR3 nucleotide sequence: TGCGCCAGCAGCCAAGACCGAAGGCGCACAGATACGCAGTATTTT.

The chain carries TRBV11-2 and TRBJ2-5, with TRBD2 identical over 12 bases. The assigned J gene may be wrong: the sequence end matches TRBJ2-7 better. The CDR3 is made up of 19 amino acids. Germline V gene sequence: CDR1 SGHAT, CDR2 FQNNGV. The CDR3 reads CASSFPGLAGGPYSYEQYF. The CDR3, as DNA: TGTGCCAGCAGCTTTCCGGGGCTAGCGGGGGGGCCCTACTCCTACGAGCAGTACTTC.

The J gene is TRBJ2-4, the V gene TRBV28; 7 nucleotides align to TRBD2. J gave up 8 bases and V 4 bases, and 11 bases lay outside the gene matches. This CDR3 is built from 15 residues. Germline CDR1 is MDHEN and CDR2 is SYDVKM. This chain's CDR3 is CASSSAGAGRDIQYF. CDR3 nucleotide sequence: TGTGCCAGCAGTTCCGCGGGAGCTGGACGGGACATTCAGTACTTC.

This chain joins TRBV11-2 and TRBJ1-1; tentatively, D is TRBD1 (6 bases). This CDR3 has 16 residues. CDR1 and CDR2 (germline): SGHAT, FQNNGV. The V gene lost 1 base and the J gene lost 1 base, with 13 bases spanning the gap. The CDR3 DNA reads TGTGCCAGCAGCTTAGCCCGAGGGGGGCGGAACACTGAAGCTTTCTTT. Translated: CASSLARGGRNTEAFF.

The rearrangement links TRBV28 to TRBJ1-2; 9 nucleotides agree with TRBD1. Germline CDR1 is MDHEN and CDR2 is SYDVKM. CDR3 size: 16 residues. V shed 8 bases, J shed 5 bases, and the junction held 15 bases outside the gene matches. The CDR3 DNA follows: TGTGCCAGCCGGGGGGACAGGGATTTCCCTCAATATGGCTACACCTTC. Its protein product is CASRGDRDFPQYGYTF.

This clone was seen only a few times. The J gene is TRBJ2-7, the V gene TRBV19, with 9 bases aligning to TRBD1. This CDR3 comprises 15 residues. Trimming removed 4 bases from V and 2 bases from J; junction bases left unmatched: 6. Germline V gene data show CDR1 as LNHDA and CDR2 as SQIVND (reference sequence). CDR3 in amino acids: CASSKGQGPTYEQYF. DNA for the CDR3: TGTGCCAGTAGTAAGGGACAGGGACCCACCTACGAGCAGTACTTC.

The rearrangement links TRBV6-6 to TRBJ2-3; unclear D gene. Germline CDR1 reads MNHNY; CDR2 reads SVGAGI (reference sequence). V was shortened by 4 bases and J by 15 bases, with 20 bases between the two germline ends. CDR3 length equals 13 residues. CDR3 DNA: TGTGCCAGCAGTTCGGCCTCCGCCCGACACTCATATTTT. This gives the protein CASSSASARHSYF.

The J gene is TRBJ2-4, the V gene TRBV7-2; a possible D gene is TRBD1 (5 bases). The length of the CDR3 is 14 residues. The V end lost 3 bases, the J end lost 5 bases, and 11 bases lay between the germline ends. Germline loops: CDR1 SGHTA, CDR2 FQGNSA. The CDR3 protein is CASSLVGVENIQYF. Here the CDR3 DNA reads TGTGCCAGCAGCTTGGTAGGGGTGGAAAACATTCAGTACTTC.

V and J are TRBV28 and TRBJ2-3; 12 nucleotides match TRBD2. V gave up 5 bases and J gave up 3 bases; unmatched junction bases: 6. The germline CDR1 and CDR2 sequences are MDHEN and SYDVKM. The length of the CDR3 is 16 residues. CDR3 sequence: CASSNGLAGKTDTQYF. As DNA, the CDR3 is TGTGCCAGCAGTAATGGACTAGCGGGGAAAACAGATACGCAGTATTTT.

The chain carries TRBV23-1 and TRBJ1-2; D not certain. TRBV23-1 falls under the ORF class, with uncertain function. V lost 4 bases and J lost 0, with 9 bases in between. The CDR3 sequence is 14 residues long. This chain's CDR3 is CASSLDLSNYGYTF. For the CDR3, the DNA is TGCGCCAGCAGTCTGGACCTATCTAACTATGGCTACACCTTC.

This clone was seen only a few times. This chain links TRBV6-1 with TRBJ1-1; the D is unclear. The V end lost 2 bases, the J end lost 1 base, and 5 bases lay between the germline ends. The germline gives CDR1 MNHNS, CDR2 SASEGT. The CDR3 loop spans 13 amino acids. CDR3 loop: CASSEHQNTEAFF. CDR3 bases: TGTGCCAGCAGTGAACACCAGAACACTGAAGCTTTCTTT.

V usage is TRBV5-6 and J usage is TRBJ1-2; weak D call: TRBD1 (6 bases). This CDR3 is 11 amino acids long. Trimming removed 5 bases from V and 7 bases from J, with 9 bases in between. Looked up from germline, CDR1 is SGHDT and CDR2 is YYEEEE. CDR3 residues: CASSRGLGYTF. The CDR3 nucleotides read TGTGCCAGCAGTCGGGGGCTTGGCTACACCTTC.

The chain joins TRBV11-2 to TRBJ2-5; the match to TRBD2 covers 7 bases. Unmatched junction bases numbered 4, after V lost 4 bases and J lost 5 bases. The length of the CDR3 is 13 residues. CDR1 is SGHAT and CDR2 is FQNNGV in the germline V gene. For the CDR3, the DNA is TGTGCCAGCAGCTCCCTAGCGGTGGAGACCCAGTACTTC. Its translation is CASSSLAVETQYF.

This clone was seen more than once but under ten times. The gene calls are TRBV12-5 and TRBJ1-5; D is perhaps TRBD1 (5 bases). The CDR3 has 14 residues. Trimming left V 3 bases short and J 7 bases short, with 13 bases between. The germline V gene encodes CDR1 LGHNT and CDR2 FRNRAP. The chain's CDR3 is CASGLGASKQPQHF. For the CDR3, the DNA is TGTGCTAGTGGTTTAGGGGCTTCAAAGCAGCCCCAGCATTTT.

The rearrangement uses TRBV2 and TRBJ1-4; weak D call: TRBD1 (5 bases). The CDR3 has 15 residues. Germline values: CDR1 SNHLY, CDR2 FYNNEI. The V gene lost 4 bases and the J gene lost 0 bases, with 9 bases spanning the gap. In DNA, the CDR3 is TGTGCCAGCAGTGTAGACAGTGCAACTAATGAAAAACTGTTTTTT. Translation gives CASSVDSATNEKLFF.

In this sample, this clone turned up a few times. The gene calls are TRBV18 and TRBJ1-6, with D perhaps matching TRBD1 (6 bases). The CDR3 runs 15 residues. Trimming left V 2 bases short and J 6 bases short, with 11 bases between. Germline V gene lookup returns CDR1 KGHSH and CDR2 LQKENI. This CDR3 is CASSPSGTPNSPLHF. CDR3 bases: TGTGCCAGCTCACCATCCGGGACACCTAATTCACCCCTCCACTTT.

This chain connects TRBV6-1 to TRBJ1-2; 8 bases are a match to TRBD1. Germline CDR1 is MNHNS and CDR2 is SASEGT. Trimming removed 4 bases from V and 5 bases from J; junction bases left unmatched: 6. The CDR3 extends over 14 amino acids. CDR3 loop: CASSGDRGPYGYTF. CDR3 coding DNA: TGTGCCAGCAGTGGAGACAGGGGACCTTATGGCTACACCTTC.

The rearrangement joins TRBV10-3 to TRBJ1-2; unclear D gene. Germline V gene lookup returns CDR1 ENHRY and CDR2 SYGVKD. V lost 2 bases and J lost 3, with 7 bases in between. The CDR3 has 13 amino acids. CDR3 protein: CAISEKGDYGYTF. DNA of the CDR3: TGTGCCATCAGTGAGAAGGGTGACTATGGCTACACCTTC.

The chain recombines TRBV9 with TRBJ1-1, with no clear D. This CDR3 spans 15 amino acids. V lost 1 base and J 1 base, leaving 11 bases between the germline ends. Germline values: CDR1 SGDLS, CDR2 YYNGEE. The CDR3 is CASSVRGQPNTEAFF. DNA for the CDR3: TGTGCCAGCAGCGTAAGAGGTCAACCGAACACTGAAGCTTTCTTT.

The chain joins TRBV5-1 to TRBJ1-2; TRBD1 is a possible D gene (6 bases). Trimming stripped 4 bases from V and 0 bases from J, with 16 bases between. This CDR3 comprises 16 residues. Germline-derived CDR1 and CDR2 are SGHRS and YFSETQ. CDR3 sequence reads: CASSGGGADTNYGYTF. The CDR3 DNA is TGCGCCAGCAGCGGCGGGGGCGCAGATACTAACTATGGCTACACCTTC.

V and J are TRBV6-5 and TRBJ1-1, with unresolved D. Germline V gene sequence: CDR1 MNHEY, CDR2 SVGAGI. Deletions cut 6 bases from V and 0 bases from J, with 11 bases between. The CDR3 runs 14 residues. CDR3 nucleotide sequence: TGTGCCAGCAGAACTACAGAGGTGAACACTGAAGCTTTCTTT. Protein sequence: CASRTTEVNTEAFF.

The V gene is TRBV2, the J gene TRBJ2-7; 8 bases map to TRBD1. The CDR3 spans 13 residues. The trim removed 8 bases at V and 2 bases at J, leaving 5 bases unmatched. CDR1 and CDR2 from the germline V gene are SNHLY and FYNNEI. DNA of the CDR3: TGTGCCAGCTCCAAACAGGGGGCCTACGAGCAGTACTTC. This sequence encodes CASSKQGAYEQYF. Full variable domain (remainder filled in from reference TRBV2 and TRBJ2-7): EPEVTQTPSHQVTQMGQEVILRCVPISNHLYFYWYRQILGQKVEFLVSFYNNEISEKSEIFDDQFSVERPDGSNFTLKIRSTKLEDSAMYFCASSKQGAYEQYFGPGTRLTVT.

The chain recombines TRBV7-6 with TRBJ2-5; D uncertain. Germline loops: CDR1 SGHVS, CDR2 FNYEAQ. This CDR3 is 13 amino acids long. The V end lost 3 bases, the J end lost 1 base, and 6 bases lay between the germline ends. The CDR3 nucleotides are TGTGCCAGCAGCTTCGGACCCCAAGAGACCCAGTACTTC. Protein sequence: CASSFGPQETQYF.